This T cell receptor (beta chain) was captured by sequencing in a study of blood T cell repertoires in COVID-19. The germline V gene has CDR1 MNHEY and CDR2 SVGAGI. The ends were cut back, 0 bases at V and 4 bases at J, with 12 bases in the middle. The CDR3 extends over 15 amino acids. As processed by the authors: Amplification with reference gene primers provided the estimates of nucleated cell counts. Repertoires were generated with immunoSEQ multiplex PCR, while TCRdb's copy carries only in-frame clones and drops some. D and trimming were read from the DNA, whereas the V and J calls and clone size are those reported in that table. The top ten hold 0.95% to 1.2% of the sample, which has roughly 300,000 clones, about 93% seen once. Participant ages covered about 18 to 95 years across around 22 US areas. Cohorts were based on clinical histories the participants reported.

This receptor was identified in a young woman who had recovered from COVID-19. Sequencing used PBMCs or T cells enriched from blood (not recorded which). The rearrangement uses TRBV6-5 and TRBJ1-2; D call uncertain. The CDR3 nucleotides are TGTGCCAGCAGTTACTCGTCGGCAGCGCTCTATGGCTACACCTTC. This codes for CASSYSSAALYGYTF.